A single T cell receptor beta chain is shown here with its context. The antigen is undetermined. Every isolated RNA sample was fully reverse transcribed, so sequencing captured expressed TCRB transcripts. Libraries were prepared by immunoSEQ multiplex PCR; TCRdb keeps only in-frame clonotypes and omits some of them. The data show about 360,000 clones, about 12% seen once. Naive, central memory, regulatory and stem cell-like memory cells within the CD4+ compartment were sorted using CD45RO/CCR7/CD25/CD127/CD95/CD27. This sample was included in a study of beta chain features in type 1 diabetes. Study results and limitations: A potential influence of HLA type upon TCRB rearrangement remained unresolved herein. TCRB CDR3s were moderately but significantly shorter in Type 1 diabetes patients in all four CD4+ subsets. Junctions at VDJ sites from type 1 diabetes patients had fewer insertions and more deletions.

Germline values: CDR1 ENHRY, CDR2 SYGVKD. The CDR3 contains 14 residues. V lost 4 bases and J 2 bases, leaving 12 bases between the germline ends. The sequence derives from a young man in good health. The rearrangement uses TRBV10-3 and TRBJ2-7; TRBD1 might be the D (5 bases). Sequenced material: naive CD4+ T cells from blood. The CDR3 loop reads CAISARVVAYEQYF. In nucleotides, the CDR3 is TGTGCCATCAGTGCCAGGGTAGTCGCCTACGAGCAGTACTTC.